Following are 27 T cell receptor beta chains from one sample sequenced in a study of blood T cell repertoires in COVID-19. Here immunoSEQ multiplex PCR was the method, and the copy in TCRdb shows in-frame clones only, minus some. In the table there are some 80,000 clones, about four fifths of which are singletons. Sequencing used peripheral blood. These receptors all stem from a human donor in a cohort sampled during active COVID-19.

The genes are TRBV6-6 and TRBJ2-7; TRBD2 aligns across 7 bases. This CDR3 region has 13 residues. V was pared by 5 bases and J by 7 bases, with 8 bases of the junction left unmatched. Germline assignment: CDR1 MNHNY and CDR2 SVGAGI (reference sequence). CDR3 residues: CASSLAEVGEQYF. The CDR3 DNA is TGTGCCAGCAGTCTAGCGGAAGTTGGAGAGCAGTACTTC.

CDR3 bases: TGTGCCACCAGTGAGGACAGGGATTTGACAGATACGCAGTATTTT. Translation: CATSEDRDLTDTQYF. This chain connects TRBV24-1 to TRBJ2-3; 8 bases align to TRBD1. Trimming removed 4 bases from V and 3 bases from J; junction bases left unmatched: 5. The CDR3 runs 15 residues. Germline CDR1 and CDR2: KGHDR and SFDVKD.

V usage is TRBV11-1 and J usage is TRBJ2-5, with TRBD2 matching over 7 bases. Trimming at V came to 4 bases and at J to 2 bases, leaving 7 bases not matched to a gene. CDR3 length: 15 amino acids. Per germline, CDR1 SGHAT and CDR2 FQDESV (reference sequence). The CDR3 protein is CASSSPRTSQETQYF. CDR3 sequence (DNA): TGTGCCAGCAGCTCCCCCCGGACTAGTCAAGAGACCCAGTACTTC.

The V call is TRBV5-6, the J call TRBJ1-5; D is undetermined. This CDR3 is 15 amino acids long. Deletions cut 1 base from V and 3 bases from J, with 11 bases between. The V gene's germline CDR1 is SGHDT and CDR2 YYEEEE. The CDR3 reads CASSLLGSNNQPQHF. The CDR3 coding sequence is TGTGCCAGCAGCTTGTTGGGCAGCAACAATCAGCCCCAGCATTTT.

This clone turned up a few times. The genes are TRBV19 and TRBJ2-7; 7 nucleotides agree with TRBD2. The CDR3 contains 14 residues. Germline CDR1 LNHDA, CDR2 SQIVND (reference sequence). V shed 4 bases, J shed 2 bases, and the junction held 5 bases outside the gene matches. The DNA of the CDR3 is TGTGCCAGTAGTAAGACTAGCCAGGCCTACGAGCAGTACTTC. It encodes CASSKTSQAYEQYF.

V gene TRBV19 combines with J gene TRBJ2-5; TRBD1 matches 9 bases. Germline trimming cut 6 bases from V and 1 base from J; bases unmatched to any gene: 3. CDR1 LNHDA and CDR2 SQIVND come from the germline V gene (reference sequence). The CDR3 is 14 residues long. For the CDR3, the DNA is TGTGCCAGTAGGAAGACAGGGGGCCAAGAGACCCAGTACTTC. Its protein is CASRKTGGQETQYF. Together with reference TRBV19 and TRBJ2-5, the CDR3 gives the full variable domain: DGGITQSPKYLFRKEGQNVTLSCEQNLNHDAMYWYRQDPGQGLRLIYYSQIVNDFQKGDIAEGYSVSREKKESFPLTVTSAQKNPTAFYLCASRKTGGQETQYFGPGTRLLVL.

This chain connects TRBV5-1 to TRBJ2-1, with a tentative D call TRBD2 (6 bases). From germline, CDR1 is SGHRS and CDR2 YFSETQ. The CDR3 totals 14 residues. Trimming left V 7 bases short and J 4 bases short, with 15 bases between. The CDR3 here is CASRSGLPYNEQFF. CDR3 in DNA: TGCGCCAGCCGCTCGGGACTCCCTTACAATGAGCAGTTCTTC. The complete variable domain, with remaining parts taken from reference TRBV5-1 and TRBJ2-1, reads KAGVTQTPRYLIKTRGQQVTLSCSPISGHRSVSWYQQTPGQGLQFLFEYFSETQRNKGNFPGRFSGRQFSNSRSEMNVSTLELGDSALYLCASRSGLPYNEQFFGPGTRLTVL.

With respect to this clone: This CDR3 is also generated by other DNA sequences in the sample. This chain uses TRBV2 with TRBJ1-5; D call uncertain. Trimming shortened V by 1 base and J by 0 bases, and 7 bases separated the two germline ends. The germline CDR1 and CDR2 sequences are SNHLY and FYNNEI. The CDR3 extends over 15 amino acids. The CDR3 DNA reads TGTGCCAGCAGTGAAGAGGCAGGTAGCAATCAGCCCCAGCATTTT. It specifies CASSEEAGSNQPQHF.

The J gene is TRBJ1-2, the V gene TRBV6-5, with 12 bases lining up with TRBD1. CDR1 is MNHEY, CDR2 SVGAGI, per germline. This CDR3 contains 13 residues. V gave up 11 bases and J gave up 2 bases; unmatched junction bases: 3. The CDR3, as DNA: TGTGCCGCCGGGACAGGGGGCAACTATGGCTACACCTTC. It is translated as CAAGTGGNYGYTF.

This chain uses TRBV27 with TRBJ2-5; 7 bases agree with TRBD2. The trim removed 5 bases at V and 2 bases at J, leaving 8 bases unmatched. The CDR3 loop spans 15 amino acids. The germline CDR1 and CDR2 sequences are MNHEY and SMNVEV (reference sequence). The CDR3 reads CASSRLAIQQETQYF. CDR3 bases: TGTGCCAGCAGTCGACTAGCCATCCAGCAAGAGACCCAGTACTTC.

The chain carries TRBV28 and TRBJ2-1; 7 bases align to TRBD2. Germline V gene lookup returns CDR1 MDHEN and CDR2 SYDVKM. The CDR3 has 15 amino acids. The junction had 7 bases not matched to a gene; V was cut back by 6 bases and J by 2 bases. The CDR3 nucleotides are TGTGCCAGCAGCCCGACGGGGGGTCCCTACAATGAGCAGTTCTTC. This translates into CASSPTGGPYNEQFF.

This sequence joins TRBV2 and TRBJ1-1, with 10 nucleotides matching TRBD1. The CDR3 extends over 14 amino acids. The J segment lost 4 bases and the V segment lost 6 bases, leaving 5 bases of the junction unmatched. In germline, CDR1 is SNHLY, CDR2 FYNNEI. The CDR3 nucleotides read TGTGCCAGCAGGCCCTGGACAGGGGGCACTGAAGCTTTCTTT. It is translated as CASRPWTGGTEAFF.

The V call is TRBV5-1, the J call TRBJ2-1; D perhaps matches TRBD2 (6 bases). The ends were cut back, 0 bases at V and 7 bases at J, with 14 bases in the middle. This CDR3 has 15 amino acids. The germline V gene has CDR1 SGHRS and CDR2 YFSETQ. The CDR3 spells CASSLANPGVNEQFF. The CDR3 DNA sequence: TGCGCCAGCAGCTTGGCCAATCCGGGAGTGAATGAGCAGTTCTTC.

V gene TRBV6-1 combines with J gene TRBJ2-1; 8 bases agree with TRBD1. Looked up from germline, CDR1 is MNHNS and CDR2 is SASEGT. The J segment lost 7 bases and the V segment lost 2 bases, leaving 19 bases of the junction unmatched. The length of the CDR3 is 19 residues. For the CDR3, the DNA is TGTGCCAGCAGTGAAAAACGACAGGGGTTAGCTTTAAGGGAAAATGAGCAGTTCTTC. This sequence encodes CASSEKRQGLALRENEQFF.

The CDR3 is CASSEGRGRGTEAFF. The CDR3 region has the DNA TGTGCCAGCAGTGAAGGTAGGGGGCGCGGGACTGAAGCTTTCTTT. The chain has TRBV6-1 and TRBJ1-1; 7 bases map to TRBD1. V lost 1 base and J lost 5; bases outside the gene matches: 7. Per the germline V gene, CDR1 is MNHNS and CDR2 is SASEGT. This CDR3 is built from 15 residues.

This clone appeared once. V and J are TRBV6-5 and TRBJ1-2; the D is unclear. The V gene lost 0 bases and the J gene lost 5 bases, with 10 bases spanning the gap. The germline CDR1 and CDR2 sequences are MNHEY and SVGAGI. The CDR3 extends over 14 amino acids. For the CDR3, the DNA is TGTGCCAGCAGTTACTCGGGAGGGAGGTATGGCTACACCTTC. This codes for CASSYSGGRYGYTF.

V is TRBV20-1 and J is TRBJ2-5, with a possible D match to TRBD1 (5 bases). Germline CDR1 and CDR2: DFQATT and SNEGSKA (reference sequence). This CDR3 contains 13 residues. Trimming left V 3 bases short and J 5 bases short, with 13 bases between. CDR3: CSASFDREETQYF. In DNA, the CDR3 is TGCAGTGCTAGTTTCGACAGAGAGGAGACCCAGTACTTC.

The rearrangement uses TRBV5-6 and TRBJ2-3, with TRBD2 matching 10 bases. Germline loops: CDR1 SGHDT, CDR2 YYEEEE. Trimming at V came to 4 bases and at J to 2 bases, leaving 4 bases not matched to a gene. This CDR3 is built from 15 residues. CDR3 sequence reads: CASSTLAGDTDTQYF. The CDR3 bases are TGTGCCAGCAGCACCCTAGCGGGAGACACAGATACGCAGTATTTT.

The chain uses TRBV5-1 and TRBJ2-5; TRBD2 matches 9 bases. The CDR3 is 14 residues long. Germline V gene data show CDR1 as SGHRS and CDR2 as YFSETQ. With 2 bases clipped from V and 4 bases from J, the junction kept 3 bases outside the gene matches. Written as DNA, the CDR3 is TGCGCCAGCAGCTTTAGCGGGAGCGGAGAGACCCAGTACTTC. It codes for CASSFSGSGETQYF.

V and J are TRBV5-8 and TRBJ2-3, with TRBD1 as a possible D gene (6 bases). The CDR3 runs 15 residues. Trimming cost V 2 bases and J 6 bases, with 16 bases left between them. CDR1 and CDR2 from the germline V gene are SGHTS and YDEGEE. The CDR3 is CASSLGTQLVDTQYF. Written as DNA, the CDR3 is TGTGCCAGCAGCTTAGGGACACAACTAGTGGATACGCAGTATTTT.

The genes are TRBV19 and TRBJ1-5, with TRBD1 identical over 10 bases. The V and J ends lost 1 base and 6 bases, in that order; junction bases with no gene match: 6. The CDR3 sequence is 16 residues long. Looked up from germline, CDR1 is LNHDA and CDR2 is SQIVND (reference sequence). The CDR3 region is CASSIVDRGEGQPQHF. CDR3 in DNA: TGTGCCAGTAGTATAGTGGACAGGGGGGAAGGTCAGCCCCAGCATTTT.

This clone came up once. The J gene is TRBJ1-1, the V gene TRBV6-5; D is uncertain. The V and J ends lost 7 bases and 6 bases respectively, with 12 bases between them. CDR3 size: 12 residues. Germline CDR1 MNHEY, CDR2 SVGAGI. This chain's CDR3 is CASTNMGAEAFF. The CDR3 nucleotides are TGTGCCAGCACCAACATGGGCGCTGAAGCTTTCTTT.

The chain combines TRBV9 with TRBJ2-3; TRBD1 is a possible D gene (6 bases). Per the germline V gene, CDR1 is SGDLS and CDR2 is YYNGEE. There are 15 residues in the CDR3. Trimming left V 3 bases short and J 4 bases short, with 15 bases between. The CDR3 DNA reads as TGTGCCAGCAGCGGGGTAGGGGGTTGGCCAGATACGCAGTATTTT. Amino acid sequence: CASSGVGGWPDTQYF.

This rearrangement joins TRBV13 to TRBJ2-1, with 11 bases identical to TRBD2. Per germline, CDR1 PRHDT and CDR2 FYEKMQ (reference sequence). The CDR3 spans 15 residues. J was trimmed by 3 bases and V by 5 bases; bases with no gene match: 3. CDR3 bases: TGTGCCAGCAGCACGACTAGCGGGGACTACAATGAGCAGTTCTTC. Translated, it gives CASSTTSGDYNEQFF.

V usage is TRBV28 and J usage is TRBJ1-5; 10 bases are shared with TRBD1. Germline V lookup: CDR1 MDHEN, CDR2 SYDVKM. This CDR3 comprises 16 residues. The ends lost 6 bases at V and 3 bases at J; junction bases unmatched: 8. The CDR3 here is CASSWDRGSVNQPQHF. The DNA for the CDR3 is TGTGCCAGCAGCTGGGACAGGGGAAGCGTCAATCAGCCCCAGCATTTT.

The V and J genes are TRBV5-6 and TRBJ2-7, with D uncertain. The CDR3 extends over 12 amino acids. V dropped 0 bases and J dropped 4 bases, with 5 bases sitting between them. CDR1 is SGHDT and CDR2 is YYEEEE in the germline V gene. The CDR3 region has the DNA TGTGCCAGCAGCTTGGAACAGTACGAGCAGTACTTC. Translated: CASSLEQYEQYF. Full variable domain (remainder filled in from reference TRBV5-6 and TRBJ2-7): DAGVTQSPTHLIKTRGQQVTLRCSPKSGHDTVSWYQQALGQGPQFIFQYYEEEERQRGNFPDRFSGHQFPNYSSELNVNALLLGDSALYLCASSLEQYEQYFGPGTRLTVT.

The table lists this clone with a few counts. V and J are TRBV6-7 and TRBJ2-7; D remains ambiguous. TRBV6-7 carries the ORF label, with uncertain function. This CDR3 region has 16 residues. Trimming removed 6 bases at V and 5 bases at J, with 23 bases between. CDR3 loop: CASRTQFRPSTDEQYF. The CDR3 DNA reads TGTGCCAGCAGAACGCAGTTCCGACCTTCGACTGACGAGCAGTACTTC.